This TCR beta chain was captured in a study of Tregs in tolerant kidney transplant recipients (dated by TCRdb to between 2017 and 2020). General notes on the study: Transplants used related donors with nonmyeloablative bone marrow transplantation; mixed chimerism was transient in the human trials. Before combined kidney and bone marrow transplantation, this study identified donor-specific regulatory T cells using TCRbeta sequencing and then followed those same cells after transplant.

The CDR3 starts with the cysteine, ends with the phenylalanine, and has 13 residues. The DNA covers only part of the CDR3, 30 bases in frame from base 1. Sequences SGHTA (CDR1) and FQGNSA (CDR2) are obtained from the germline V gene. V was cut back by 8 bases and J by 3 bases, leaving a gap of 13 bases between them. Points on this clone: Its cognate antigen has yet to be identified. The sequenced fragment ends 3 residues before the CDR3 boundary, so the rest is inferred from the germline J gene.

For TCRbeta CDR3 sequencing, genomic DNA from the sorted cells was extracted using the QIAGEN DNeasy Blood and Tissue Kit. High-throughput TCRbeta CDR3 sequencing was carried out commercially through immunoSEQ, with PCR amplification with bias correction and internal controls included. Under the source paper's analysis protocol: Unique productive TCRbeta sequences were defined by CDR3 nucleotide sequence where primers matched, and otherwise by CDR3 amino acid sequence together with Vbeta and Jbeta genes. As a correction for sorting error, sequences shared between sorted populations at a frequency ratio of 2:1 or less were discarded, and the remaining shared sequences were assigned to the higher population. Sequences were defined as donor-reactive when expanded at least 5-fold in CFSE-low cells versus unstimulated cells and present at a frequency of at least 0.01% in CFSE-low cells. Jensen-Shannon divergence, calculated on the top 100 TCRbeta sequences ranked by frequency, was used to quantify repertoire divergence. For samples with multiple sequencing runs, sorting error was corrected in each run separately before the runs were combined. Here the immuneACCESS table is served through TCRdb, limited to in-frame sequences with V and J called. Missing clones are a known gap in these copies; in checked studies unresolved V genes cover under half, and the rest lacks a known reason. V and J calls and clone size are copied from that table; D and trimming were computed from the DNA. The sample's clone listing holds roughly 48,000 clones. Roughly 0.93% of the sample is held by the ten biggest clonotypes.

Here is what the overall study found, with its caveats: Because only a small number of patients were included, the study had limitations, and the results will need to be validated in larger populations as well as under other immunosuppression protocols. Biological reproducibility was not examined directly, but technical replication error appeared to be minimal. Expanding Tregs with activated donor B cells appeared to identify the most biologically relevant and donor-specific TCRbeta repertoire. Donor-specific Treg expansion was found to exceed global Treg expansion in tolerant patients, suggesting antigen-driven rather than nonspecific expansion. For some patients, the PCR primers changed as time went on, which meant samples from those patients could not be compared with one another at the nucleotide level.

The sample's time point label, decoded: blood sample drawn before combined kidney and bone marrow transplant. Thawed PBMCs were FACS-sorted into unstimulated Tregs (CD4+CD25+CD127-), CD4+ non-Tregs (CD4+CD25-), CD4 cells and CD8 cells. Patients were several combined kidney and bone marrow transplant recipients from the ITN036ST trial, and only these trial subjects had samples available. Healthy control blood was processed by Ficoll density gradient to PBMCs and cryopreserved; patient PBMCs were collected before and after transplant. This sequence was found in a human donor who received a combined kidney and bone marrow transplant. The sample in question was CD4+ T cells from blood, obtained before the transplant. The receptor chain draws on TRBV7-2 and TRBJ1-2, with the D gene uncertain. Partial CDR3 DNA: TGTGCCAGCTCTCTCCAACAGCACTATGGC. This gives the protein CASSLQQHYG. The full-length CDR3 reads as CASSLQQHYGYTF.